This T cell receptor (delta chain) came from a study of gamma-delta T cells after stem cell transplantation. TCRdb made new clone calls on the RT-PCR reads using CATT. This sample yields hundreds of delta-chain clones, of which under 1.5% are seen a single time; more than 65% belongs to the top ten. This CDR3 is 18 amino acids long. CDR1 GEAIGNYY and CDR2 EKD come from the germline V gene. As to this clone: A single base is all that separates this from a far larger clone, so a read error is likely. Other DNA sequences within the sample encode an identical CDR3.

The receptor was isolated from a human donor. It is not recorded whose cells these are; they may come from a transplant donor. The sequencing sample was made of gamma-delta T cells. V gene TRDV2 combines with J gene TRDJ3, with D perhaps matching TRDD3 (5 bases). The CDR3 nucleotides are TGTGCCTGTGACACCGGTTGGGGCTCCAGCTGGGACACCCGGCAGATGTTTTTC. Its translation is CACDTGWGSSWDTRQMFF.